The 25 T cell receptor beta chains given below trace back to one sample, sequenced in a study of cytomegalovirus exposure and HLA in healthy donors. Primers included in the PCR were 60 Vbeta and 13 Jbeta primers. Using immunoSEQ multiplex PCR, the repertoire was profiled, and TCRdb retains in-frame clones only, with some absent. The sample shows just under 95,000 clones, roughly 77% of them seen only once. Sequencing input: PBMCs. The receptors stem from a human donor in good health.

The rearrangement links TRBV27 to TRBJ2-7, with TRBD2 matching 8 bases. V lost 5 bases, J lost 3 bases, and 6 bases stayed unmatched. The length of the CDR3 is 14 residues. Germline V gives CDR1 MNHEY, CDR2 SMNVEV (reference sequence). The CDR3: CASSPRREGYEQYF. Written as DNA, the CDR3 is TGTGCCAGCAGTCCAAGACGGGAGGGCTACGAGCAGTACTTC.

The CDR3 DNA follows: TGTGCCAGCAGCTTCGATCCGACCGGGGGCTACACCTTC. This codes for CASSFDPTGGYTF. The V gene is TRBV7-2, the J gene TRBJ1-2; D is uncertain. The CDR3 sequence is 13 residues long. V lost 3 bases to trimming and J lost 8 bases, with 13 bases between them. Germline V CDR1 and CDR2: SGHTA, FQGNSA.

In its sample, this clone was seen once. The chain joins TRBV19 to TRBJ2-3; TRBD1 matches 11 bases. Germline lookup yields CDR1 LNHDA and CDR2 SQIVND (reference sequence). The CDR3 spans 15 residues. Trimming took 6 bases from V and 7 from J; bases not matched to a gene: 9. The CDR3 DNA sequence: TGTGCCAGTAGGGGGTCCGGGACAGGGGGAAATACGCAGTATTTT. This gives the protein CASRGSGTGGNTQYF.

This chain links TRBV7-8 with TRBJ2-1; TRBD2 agrees at 11 bases. The CDR3 covers 14 residues. In germline, CDR1 is SGHVS, CDR2 FQNEAQ. V was clipped by 5 bases and J by 4 bases; unmatched bases: 1. CDR3 in amino acids: CASSRLAGYNEQFF. CDR3 sequence (DNA): TGTGCCAGCAGCCGACTAGCGGGGTACAATGAGCAGTTCTTC. The variable domain in full, with the rest retrieved from reference TRBV7-8 and TRBJ2-1, is GAGVSQSPRYKVAKRGQDVALRCDPISGHVSLFWYQQALGQGPEFLTYFQNEAQLDKSGLPSDRFFAERPEGSVSTLKIQRTQQEDSAVYLCASSRLAGYNEQFFGPGTRLTVL.

The J gene is TRBJ1-2, the V gene TRBV9, with a tentative D call TRBD1 (6 bases). With 8 bases removed from V and 7 bases from J, the gap between germline ends came to 15 bases. CDR1 is SGDLS, CDR2 YYNGEE, per germline. CDR3 length: 12 residues. CDR3 in amino acids: CASQDSTSGYTF. DNA for the CDR3: TGTGCCAGTCAGGACAGTACGTCTGGCTACACCTTC.

This clone has only a few counts. V gene TRBV6-5 combines with J gene TRBJ1-4; no firm D call. This CDR3 spans 15 amino acids. V lost 2 bases, J lost 0 bases, and 7 bases lay in between. Germline values: CDR1 MNHEY, CDR2 SVGAGI. The CDR3 protein is CASSYHSSTNEKLFF. The DNA of the CDR3 is TGTGCCAGCAGTTACCACTCTTCAACTAATGAAAAACTGTTTTTT.

V usage is TRBV28 and J usage is TRBJ1-2; TRBD1 matches 7 bases. The length of the CDR3 is 13 residues. Germline V gives CDR1 MDHEN, CDR2 SYDVKM. The junction had 2 bases not matched to a gene; V was cut back by 5 bases and J by 2 bases. The CDR3: CASSPTGNYGYTF. CDR3 bases: TGTGCCAGCAGTCCGACAGGGAACTATGGCTACACCTTC.

The chain recombines TRBV28 with TRBJ1-5; D not certain. Germline lookup yields CDR1 MDHEN and CDR2 SYDVKM. The germline V and J ends were trimmed by 2 bases and 7 bases, with 6 bases remaining between them. CDR3 length: 12 residues. CDR3 sequence reads: CASSLLRQPQHF. The CDR3 nucleotides read TGTGCCAGCAGTTTACTGAGGCAGCCCCAGCATTTT.

This clone was counted once. The chain couples TRBV6-5 to TRBJ2-5, with 9 bases identical to TRBD2. The assigned J gene may be wrong: the sequence end matches TRBJ2-7 better. Germline lookup yields CDR1 MNHEY and CDR2 SVGAGI. The CDR3 consists of 16 residues. The chain's CDR3 is CASSYLAGVGSYEQYF. CDR3 bases: TGTGCCAGCAGTTACTTAGCGGGAGTGGGCTCCTACGAGCAGTACTTC.

CDR3 coding DNA: TGCGCCAGCAGCTTGAGGAGTGCAGTTGCCAGCTCTGGGGCCAACGTCCTGACTTTC. Protein: CASSLRSAVASSGANVLTF. The chain uses TRBV5-1 and TRBJ2-6; no reliable D call. The V and J ends lost 1 base and 0 bases respectively, with 17 bases between them. Germline-derived CDR1 and CDR2 are SGHRS and YFSETQ. The CDR3 runs 19 residues.

This chain joins TRBV5-1 and TRBJ2-7, with 8 bases that match TRBD1. CDR3 size: 16 residues. Germline-derived CDR1 and CDR2 are SGHRS and YFSETQ. V lost 0 bases to trimming and J lost 0 bases; unmatched junction nucleotides: 5. The CDR3 region has the DNA TGCGCCAGCAGCTTGGGTAAGGGACAGGCCTCCTACGAGCAGTACTTC. Translated, it gives CASSLGKGQASYEQYF. The complete variable domain, with remaining parts taken from reference TRBV5-1 and TRBJ2-7, reads KAGVTQTPRYLIKTRGQQVTLSCSPISGHRSVSWYQQTPGQGLQFLFEYFSETQRNKGNFPGRFSGRQFSNSRSEMNVSTLELGDSALYLCASSLGKGQASYEQYFGPGTRLTVT.

This clone was observed once. The J gene is TRBJ1-2, the V gene TRBV15; TRBD1 aligns across 7 bases. This CDR3 contains 15 residues. The germline V gene has CDR1 LNHNV and CDR2 YYDKDF (reference sequence). V was pared by 0 bases and J by 6 bases, with 7 bases of the junction left unmatched. CDR3 sequence reads: CATSRDLTGPHGYTF. The CDR3 DNA reads TGTGCCACCAGCAGAGATCTGACAGGGCCTCATGGCTACACCTTC.

The chain has TRBV9 and TRBJ1-2; TRBD1 aligns across 7 bases. This CDR3 has 16 amino acids. Germline CDR1 and CDR2: SGDLS and YYNGEE. With 3 bases clipped from V and 2 bases from J, the junction kept 10 bases outside the gene matches. CDR3 in DNA: TGTGCCAGCAGCGAGACTTACACACAGGGGAACTATGGCTACACCTTC. This codes for CASSETYTQGNYGYTF.

This chain links TRBV18 with TRBJ2-2, with D possibly matching TRBD2 (5 bases). Germline loops: CDR1 KGHSH, CDR2 LQKENI. V lost 10 bases to trimming and J lost 6 bases, with 18 bases between them. This CDR3 contains 14 residues. The CDR3 nucleotides are TGTGCCACAACCGGTGGGCTCGGGGCCGGGGAGCTGTTTTTT. Encoded protein: CATTGGLGAGELFF.

A single count supports this clone. The V gene is TRBV10-3, the J gene TRBJ1-1; D gene uncertain. The germline CDR1 and CDR2 sequences are ENHRY and SYGVKD. Trimming removed 10 bases from V and 5 bases from J, with 20 bases in between. The CDR3 covers 14 residues. This CDR3 is CATRPSVGRTEAFF. CDR3 nucleotide sequence: TGTGCCACCCGCCCTTCGGTGGGGAGGACTGAAGCTTTCTTT.

The chain couples TRBV15 to TRBJ1-2; perhaps TRBD1 as D (6 bases). V was pared by 5 bases and J by 6 bases, with 13 bases between. Germline V CDR1 and CDR2: LNHNV, YYDKDF (reference sequence). CDR3 length: 13 amino acids. Here the CDR3 reads CATSPTGSHGYTF. The CDR3 region has the DNA TGTGCCACCAGCCCTACAGGGAGCCATGGCTACACCTTC.

This rearrangement joins TRBV27 to TRBJ2-3; D unresolved. The V and J ends lost 5 bases and 4 bases respectively, with 13 bases between them. Looked up from germline, CDR1 is MNHEY and CDR2 is SMNVEV (reference sequence). This CDR3 is built from 14 residues. The CDR3 DNA sequence: TGTGCCAGCAGTGGGTTCCGAGGCTCAGATACGCAGTATTTT. It codes for CASSGFRGSDTQYF.

This sequence joins TRBV25-1 and TRBJ2-3, with TRBD2 as a possible D gene (5 bases). The CDR3 is made up of 16 amino acids. The V and J ends lost 4 bases and 3 bases respectively, with 17 bases between them. Germline CDR1 MGHDK, CDR2 SYGVNS. This CDR3 reads CASSALPSAGTDTQYF. In DNA form, the CDR3 reads TGTGCCAGCAGTGCCCTCCCCAGTGCGGGTACAGATACGCAGTATTTT. Based on the CDR3 plus reference TRBV25-1 and TRBJ2-3, the full variable domain is EADIYQTPRYLVIGTGKKITLECSQTMGHDKMYWYQQDPGMELHLIHYSYGVNSTEKGDLSSESTVSRIRTEHFPLTLESARPSHTSQYLCASSALPSAGTDTQYFGPGTRLTVL.

The chain joins TRBV18 to TRBJ2-1; a weak D match, TRBD2 (6 bases). V was clipped by 0 bases and J by 5 bases, with 11 bases between them. Looked up from germline, CDR1 is KGHSH and CDR2 is LQKENI. The CDR3 sequence is 15 residues long. CDR3 residues: CASSPPLALDNEQFF. CDR3 DNA sequence: TGTGCCAGCTCACCACCGCTAGCGTTAGACAATGAGCAGTTCTTC.

This chain uses TRBV6-1 with TRBJ2-1; D perhaps matches TRBD1 (7 bases). Germline values: CDR1 MNHNS, CDR2 SASEGT. Trimming removed 8 bases at V and 5 bases at J, with 16 bases between. The CDR3 is made up of 14 amino acids. In nucleotides, the CDR3 is TGTGCCAGCCTAGGAGGGACAGTAAACAATGAGCAGTTCTTC. Residues: CASLGGTVNNEQFF.

The chain has TRBV27 and TRBJ2-1, with TRBD1 matching 10 bases. The CDR3 runs 12 residues. J was trimmed by 8 bases and V by 11 bases; bases with no gene match: 6. Germline V gene sequence: CDR1 MNHEY, CDR2 SMNVEV (reference sequence). The DNA of the CDR3 is TGTGCCGTACGGGACAGGGGATATGAGCAGTTCTTC. It translates to CAVRDRGYEQFF.

This clone was seen just once. The chain recombines TRBV9 with TRBJ2-3; D unresolved. This CDR3 has 11 residues. Germline assignment: CDR1 SGDLS and CDR2 YYNGEE. V gave up 0 bases and J gave up 6 bases, with 2 bases separating them. DNA for the CDR3: TGTGCCAGCAGCGTAGCTGATACGCAGTATTTT. Residues: CASSVADTQYF.

The chain recombines TRBV18 with TRBJ2-5; a possible D gene is TRBD2 (5 bases). V was clipped by 1 base and J by 3 bases, with 15 bases between them. The germline V gene has CDR1 KGHSH and CDR2 LQKENI. This CDR3 spans 16 amino acids. The CDR3 DNA reads TGTGCCAGCTCACCACAAAGTATCAACGGGGAAGAGACCCAGTACTTC. It is translated as CASSPQSINGEETQYF.

This chain links TRBV5-1 with TRBJ2-7, with 8 bases aligning to TRBD2. Germline trimming cut 1 base from V and 6 bases from J; bases unmatched to any gene: 9. The length of the CDR3 is 15 residues. Per the germline V gene, CDR1 is SGHRS and CDR2 is YFSETQ. CDR3 sequence (DNA): TGCGCCAGCAGCTTGTCGAGAAGCGGGAGTGGCGAGCAGTACTTC. Translated, it gives CASSLSRSGSGEQYF.

The chain carries TRBV7-2 and TRBJ2-2; D perhaps matches TRBD2 (5 bases). The CDR3 is made up of 16 amino acids. Germline V lookup: CDR1 SGHTA, CDR2 FQGNSA. V was shortened by 1 base and J by 8 bases, with 17 bases between the two germline ends. This CDR3 reads CASSLVLRTADGELFF. In DNA, the CDR3 is TGTGCCAGCAGCTTAGTCTTGCGGACTGCGGATGGGGAGCTGTTTTTT.